This is a list of T cell receptor beta chains from one sample in a study of blood T cells in healthy people across ages. TCRdb re-derived calls from the 5' RACE reads in MiXCR, one entry per CDR3 protein. This sample has 1.5 million or so distinct CDR3 sequences, with approximately 39% found just once. Sequencing was performed on blood. These receptors all come from a woman between 18 and 30 years old in good health. The CDR3 runs from the conserved cysteine through the conserved F or W. Each record gives: D gene, J gene, CDR3 length, V gene, clone size, CDR3 protein, CDR3 DNA. The D gene is left open where the match is weak. Rows may omit the clone size; those that give it use once, few, many or a size class.

d_gene: TRBD2; j_gene: TRBJ2-2; len: 12; v_gene: TRBV20-1; abundance: NA; CDR3aa: CSARTSTGELFF; CDR3nt: TGCAGTGCGCGGACTAGCACCGGGGAGCTGTTTTTT
d_gene: TRBD1; j_gene: TRBJ2-1; len: 15; v_gene: TRBV5-1; abundance: NA; CDR3aa: CASSFWTGSGNEQFF; CDR3nt: TGCGCCAGCAGCTTCTGGACAGGGTCAGGCAATGAGCAGTTCTTC
d_gene: NA; j_gene: TRBJ2-7; len: 15; v_gene: TRBV11-2; abundance: few; CDR3aa: CASSAITGRIYEQYF; CDR3nt: TGTGCCAGCAGCGCCATTACAGGGAGGATCTACGAGCAGTACTTC
d_gene: TRBD2; j_gene: TRBJ2-7; len: 15; v_gene: TRBV20-1; abundance: NA; CDR3aa: CSARDWIAGVYEQYF; CDR3nt: TGCAGTGCTAGAGATTGGATAGCGGGAGTCTACGAGCAGTACTTC
d_gene: NA; j_gene: TRBJ2-3; len: 12; v_gene: TRBV24-1; abundance: NA; CDR3aa: CATSDSHYTQYF; CDR3nt: TGTGCCACCAGTGACTCTCACTATACGCAGTATTTT
d_gene: TRBD2; j_gene: TRBJ2-7; len: 14; v_gene: TRBV18; abundance: NA; CDR3aa: CANSPPTGGYEQYF; CDR3nt: TGTGCCAACTCACCACCAACGGGAGGCTACGAGCAGTACTTC
d_gene: NA; j_gene: TRBJ2-1; len: 14; v_gene: TRBV5-6; abundance: NA; CDR3aa: CASKNSVGGYEQFF; CDR3nt: TGTGCCAGCAAAAACAGCGTGGGGGGCTATGAGCAGTTCTTC
d_gene: TRBD2; j_gene: TRBJ2-7; len: 17; v_gene: TRBV4-1; abundance: once; CDR3aa: CASNQEVLAGLNNEQYF; CDR3nt: TGCGCCAGCAACCAAGAAGTTTTAGCGGGGTTAAACAATGAGCAGTACTTC
d_gene: NA; j_gene: TRBJ2-7; len: 15; v_gene: TRBV29-1; abundance: NA; CDR3aa: CSVGASALSSYEQYF; CDR3nt: TGCAGCGTTGGGGCTAGCGCCCTGAGCTCCTACGAGCAGTACTTC
d_gene: TRBD2; j_gene: TRBJ2-2; len: 17; v_gene: TRBV12-5; abundance: NA; CDR3aa: CASGLPGTSVGPGELFF; CDR3nt: TGTGCTAGTGGTTTGCCCGGGACTAGCGTCGGGCCCGGGGAGCTGTTTTTT
d_gene: TRBD2; j_gene: TRBJ2-4; len: 15; v_gene: TRBV4-2; abundance: once; CDR3aa: CASSQLAGAKNIQYF; CDR3nt: TGTGCCAGCAGCCAGCTAGCGGGAGCCAAAAACATTCAGTACTTC
d_gene: NA; j_gene: TRBJ2-3; len: 17; v_gene: TRBV2; abundance: NA; CDR3aa: CASSVQAKITGTDTQYF; CDR3nt: TGTGCCAGCAGTGTCCAGGCAAAAATTACTGGCACAGATACGCAGTATTTT
d_gene: NA; j_gene: TRBJ1-2; len: 11; v_gene: TRBV29-1; abundance: NA; CDR3aa: CSVNRVGGYTF; CDR3nt: TGCAGCGTTAACAGGGTAGGCGGCTACACCTTC
d_gene: TRBD2; j_gene: TRBJ2-3; len: 14; v_gene: TRBV7-2; abundance: NA; CDR3aa: CASSLGTSYDTQYF; CDR3nt: TGTGCCAGCAGCTTGGGGACTAGTTACGATACGCAGTATTTT
d_gene: TRBD1; j_gene: TRBJ1-2; len: 13; v_gene: TRBV20-1; abundance: NA; CDR3aa: CSATDRGDYGYTF; CDR3nt: TGCAGTGCCACCGACAGGGGCGACTATGGCTACACCTTC
d_gene: TRBD2; j_gene: TRBJ2-1; len: 17; v_gene: TRBV20-1; abundance: few; CDR3aa: CSARPLGLAGVYNEQFF; CDR3nt: TGCAGTGCTAGACCTCTTGGACTAGCGGGAGTCTACAATGAGCAGTTCTTC
d_gene: NA; j_gene: TRBJ1-1; len: 16; v_gene: TRBV15; abundance: NA; CDR3aa: CATGGRAMGMNTEAFF; CDR3nt: TGTGCCACCGGCGGCAGGGCCATGGGTATGAACACTGAAGCTTTCTTT
d_gene: NA; j_gene: TRBJ2-7; len: 12; v_gene: TRBV29-1; abundance: NA; CDR3aa: CSAEVAPYEQYF; CDR3nt: TGCAGCGCTGAAGTCGCCCCCTACGAGCAGTACTTC
d_gene: NA; j_gene: TRBJ2-3; len: 11; v_gene: TRBV20-1; abundance: NA; CDR3aa: CSALISDTQYF; CDR3nt: TGCAGTGCCTTAATCTCGGATACGCAGTATTTT
d_gene: NA; j_gene: TRBJ1-2; len: 13; v_gene: TRBV4-1; abundance: few; CDR3aa: CASSQEVRAGYTF; CDR3nt: TGCGCCAGCAGCCAAGAGGTCAGGGCTGGCTACACCTTC
d_gene: NA; j_gene: TRBJ1-2; len: 11; v_gene: TRBV20-1; abundance: NA; CDR3aa: CSAPGTNRYTF; CDR3nt: TGCAGTGCTCCCGGGACTAATCGCTACACCTTC
d_gene: NA; j_gene: TRBJ2-2; len: 15; v_gene: TRBV18; abundance: NA; CDR3aa: CASSYGRGNTGELFF; CDR3nt: TGTGCCAGCTCCTACGGACGGGGGAACACCGGGGAGCTGTTTTTT
d_gene: NA; j_gene: TRBJ2-7; len: 16; v_gene: TRBV7-9; abundance: few; CDR3aa: CASSLGRTGYSNEQYF; CDR3nt: TGTGCCAGCAGCTTAGGCCGAACAGGGTATTCTAACGAGCAGTACTTC
d_gene: TRBD2; j_gene: TRBJ2-3; len: 17; v_gene: TRBV29-1; abundance: once; CDR3aa: CSSGGVAGGGLADTQYF; CDR3nt: TGCAGCTCTGGGGGTGTAGCGGGAGGGGGTTTGGCAGATACGCAGTATTTT
d_gene: TRBD2; j_gene: TRBJ2-3; len: 18; v_gene: TRBV4-3; abundance: few; CDR3aa: CASRQEAGREGRADTQYF; CDR3nt: TGCGCCAGCAGACAAGAGGCAGGACGGGAGGGCCGCGCAGATACGCAGTATTTT
d_gene: TRBD2; j_gene: TRBJ2-1; len: 15; v_gene: TRBV4-2; abundance: NA; CDR3aa: CASSLSSGPKNEQFF; CDR3nt: TGTGCCAGCAGCCTATCTAGCGGTCCTAAAAATGAGCAGTTCTTC
d_gene: NA; j_gene: TRBJ1-2; len: 13; v_gene: TRBV7-2; abundance: many; CDR3aa: CASSFVLGSGYTF; CDR3nt: TGTGCCAGCAGCTTCGTTTTGGGTTCTGGCTACACCTTC
d_gene: NA; j_gene: TRBJ2-1; len: 15; v_gene: TRBV4-1; abundance: NA; CDR3aa: CASSQEGRRTNEQFF; CDR3nt: TGCGCCAGCAGCCAAGAAGGTCGGAGAACCAATGAGCAGTTCTTC
d_gene: NA; j_gene: TRBJ2-3; len: 15; v_gene: TRBV6-1; abundance: NA; CDR3aa: CASRDTVSLTDTQYF; CDR3nt: TGTGCCAGCAGGGATACAGTTTCCCTCACAGATACGCAGTATTTT
d_gene: NA; j_gene: TRBJ1-4; len: 14; v_gene: TRBV27; abundance: NA; CDR3aa: CASSFRRFLERLFF; CDR3nt: TGTGCCAGCAGTTTCAGACGGTTCCTTGAAAGACTGTTTTTT
d_gene: TRBD1; j_gene: TRBJ1-6; len: 14; v_gene: TRBV6-2/TRBV6-3; abundance: NA; CDR3aa: CASSLPGQDRPLHF; CDR3nt: TGCGCCAGCAGCCTTCCTGGACAGGATCGGCCCCTCCACTTT
d_gene: NA; j_gene: TRBJ1-2; len: 14; v_gene: TRBV20-1; abundance: few; CDR3aa: CSARRQQVGYGYTF; CDR3nt: TGCAGTGCTAGGCGACAACAGGTCGGCTATGGCTACACCTTC
d_gene: NA; j_gene: TRBJ2-3; len: 17; v_gene: TRBV7-9; abundance: NA; CDR3aa: CASSLNGDTPSTDTQYF; CDR3nt: TGTGCCAGCAGCTTAAACGGTGACACCCCTAGCACAGATACGCAGTATTTT
d_gene: TRBD1; j_gene: TRBJ2-3; len: 16; v_gene: TRBV11-2; abundance: NA; CDR3aa: CASSPLTGDHSDTQYF; CDR3nt: TGTGCCAGCAGCCCGCTGACAGGGGACCACTCGGATACGCAGTATTTT
d_gene: TRBD1; j_gene: TRBJ1-5; len: 17; v_gene: TRBV28; abundance: NA; CDR3aa: CASSLSQGARSNQPQHF; CDR3nt: TGTGCCAGCAGTTTATCGCAGGGGGCCCGCAGCAATCAGCCCCAGCATTTT
d_gene: NA; j_gene: TRBJ2-1; len: 16; v_gene: TRBV4-1; abundance: few; CDR3aa: CASSQDTGATYNEQFF; CDR3nt: TGCGCCAGCAGCCAAGATACGGGGGCGACGTACAATGAGCAGTTCTTC
d_gene: NA; j_gene: TRBJ2-1; len: 15; v_gene: TRBV7-9; abundance: NA; CDR3aa: CASSPPLLHNNEQFF; CDR3nt: TGTGCCAGCAGCCCCCCGCTCCTGCACAACAATGAGCAGTTCTTC
d_gene: NA; j_gene: TRBJ2-3; len: 12; v_gene: TRBV29-1; abundance: few; CDR3aa: CSVEDNGDTQYF; CDR3nt: TGCAGCGTTGAAGATAACGGAGATACGCAGTATTTT
d_gene: TRBD2; j_gene: TRBJ2-1; len: 16; v_gene: TRBV7-2; abundance: NA; CDR3aa: CASSLGLAGVIDEQFF; CDR3nt: TGTGCCAGCAGCTTAGGACTAGCGGGAGTCATCGATGAGCAGTTCTTC
d_gene: TRBD2; j_gene: TRBJ2-1; len: 18; v_gene: TRBV3-1; abundance: NA; CDR3aa: CASSQDLGTSGSGNEQFF; CDR3nt: TGTGCCAGCAGCCAAGATCTCGGGACTAGCGGGAGCGGCAATGAGCAGTTCTTC